The 14 T cell receptor beta chains below come from one sample, sequenced in a study of blood T cell repertoires in COVID-19. Measured with immunoSEQ multiplex PCR; TCRdb has only the in-frame clones, and not every one. In the table there are roughly 150,000 clones, about 80% of which are singletons. The sample consisted of peripheral blood. Receptors originate from a human donor in a cohort sampled during active COVID-19.

The V call is TRBV6-5, the J call TRBJ2-5; the D gene is possibly TRBD1 (5 bases). The V end lost 0 bases, the J end lost 5 bases, and 13 bases lay between the germline ends. This CDR3 is built from 15 residues. CDR1 MNHEY and CDR2 SVGAGI come from the germline V gene. CDR3: CASSYSRVGGETQYF. The CDR3 DNA is TGTGCCAGCAGTTACTCCAGGGTTGGTGGTGAGACCCAGTACTTC.

The V call is TRBV18, the J call TRBJ2-4, with TRBD2 matching over 7 bases. Unmatched junction bases numbered 4, after V lost 1 base and J lost 1 base. The CDR3 has 16 amino acids. Per the germline V gene, CDR1 is KGHSH and CDR2 is LQKENI. The CDR3 nucleotides are TGTGCCAGCTCACCACGGACTAGGCAGGCCAAAAACATTCAGTACTTC. This translates into CASSPRTRQAKNIQYF.

DNA for the CDR3: TGTGCCAGCAGTCGGACAGGTAGCACTGAAGCTTTCTTT. Translation: CASSRTGSTEAFF. The V gene is TRBV2, the J gene TRBJ1-1, with 7 bases matching TRBD1. CDR1 and CDR2 (germline): SNHLY, FYNNEI. V lost 5 bases, J lost 4 bases, and 4 bases stayed unmatched. The CDR3 contains 13 residues.

The table lists this clone with a few counts. CDR3 amino acids: CASSRRGEAFF. The DNA for the CDR3 is TGTGCCAGCAGTAGGAGAGGTGAAGCTTTCTTT. The rearrangement uses TRBV12-3 or TRBV12-4 and TRBJ1-1; no clear D gene. The ends were cut back, 5 bases at V and 7 bases at J, with 8 bases in the middle. The CDR3 covers 11 residues.

This sequence joins TRBV5-4 and TRBJ2-7; 10 bases agree with TRBD1. Germline CDR1 is SGHNT and CDR2 is YYREEE (reference sequence). J gave up 2 bases and V 0 bases, and 5 bases lay outside the gene matches. CDR3 length: 16 amino acids. The CDR3 reads CASSLAWGQGPYEQYF. The CDR3 DNA reads TGTGCCAGCAGCTTGGCGTGGGGACAGGGGCCCTACGAGCAGTACTTC.

The V and J genes are TRBV3-1 (or the pseudogene TRBV3-2) and TRBJ2-1, with D hard to call. From germline, CDR1 is LGHDT and CDR2 YNNKEL (reference sequence). Trimming shortened V by 1 base and J by 4 bases, and 11 bases separated the two germline ends. This CDR3 is built from 15 residues. CDR3 sequence: CASSQAAQAYNEQFF. The CDR3, as DNA: TGTGCCAGCAGCCAAGCGGCGCAGGCATACAATGAGCAGTTCTTC.

This rearrangement joins TRBV6-1 to TRBJ1-6; D perhaps matches TRBD1 (6 bases). The germline CDR1 and CDR2 sequences are MNHNS and SASEGT. CDR3 length: 14 amino acids. V was cut by 1 base and J by 6 bases, with 7 bases left in between. CDR3 nucleotide sequence: TGTGCCAGCAGTGAAGGACAGGTTAATTCACCCCTCCACTTT. Its translation is CASSEGQVNSPLHF.

V usage is TRBV3-1 (or the pseudogene TRBV3-2) and J usage is TRBJ1-2; D not resolved. V lost 1 base and J lost 3, with 9 bases in between. The germline gives CDR1 LGHDT, CDR2 YNNKEL (reference sequence). The CDR3 runs to 14 residues. This CDR3 is CASSQANSYYGYTF. CDR3 bases: TGTGCCAGCAGCCAAGCGAACAGTTACTATGGCTACACCTTC.

The sample holds a few counts of this clone. The rearrangement joins TRBV5-4 to TRBJ2-3; TRBD1 might be the D (6 bases). The CDR3 sequence is 16 residues long. Germline V gene sequence: CDR1 SGHNT, CDR2 YYREEE (reference sequence). Trimming cost V 5 bases and J 6 bases, with 22 bases left between them. The CDR3 coding sequence is TGTGCCAGCAGTCCACCGGGACATAGGACTTATGATACGCAGTATTTT. As protein: CASSPPGHRTYDTQYF.

This chain links TRBV5-4 with TRBJ2-5; 7 positions agree with TRBD1. CDR1 is SGHNT, CDR2 YYREEE, per germline (reference sequence). The CDR3 consists of 13 residues. J gave up 7 bases and V 0 bases, and 3 bases lay outside the gene matches. CDR3 in DNA: TGTGCCAGCAGCTTGGTTCAGGGGGTGACCCAGTACTTC. Protein: CASSLVQGVTQYF.

The rearrangement uses TRBV7-2 and TRBJ1-2; D is possibly TRBD1 (5 bases). Per the germline V gene, CDR1 is SGHTA and CDR2 is FQGNSA. Trimming took 1 base from V and 0 from J, leaving 12 bases between them. The CDR3 contains 16 residues. This CDR3 is CASSLDVAQANYGYTF. In nucleotides, the CDR3 is TGTGCCAGCAGCTTAGATGTAGCACAGGCTAACTATGGCTACACCTTC.

This chain connects TRBV19 to TRBJ1-2; D ambiguous. Trimming cost V 6 bases and J 9 bases, with 20 bases left between them. Germline CDR1 and CDR2: LNHDA and SQIVND (reference sequence). This CDR3 comprises 14 residues. The CDR3 here is CASSEPQRIVSYTF. In DNA form, the CDR3 reads TGTGCCAGTAGCGAACCACAGCGGATCGTGAGCTACACCTTC.

The V and J genes are TRBV7-9 and TRBJ1-4, with TRBD1 identical over 7 bases. The CDR3 has 15 amino acids. Germline CDR1 and CDR2: SEHNR and FQNEAQ (reference sequence). V dropped 5 bases and J dropped 7; count of bases not matched to a gene: 10. The DNA of the CDR3 is TGTGCCAGCAGCCCCGGCGACAGGGCGAGTGAAAAACTGTTTTTT. Translating gives CASSPGDRASEKLFF. The variable domain in full, completed from reference TRBV7-9 and TRBJ1-4, reads DTGVSQNPRHKITKRGQNVTFRCDPISEHNRLYWYRQTLGQGPEFLTYFQNEAQLEKSRLLSDRFSAERPKGSFSTLEIQRTEQGDSAMYLCASSPGDRASEKLFFGSGTQLSVL.

The chain is built from TRBV12-3 or TRBV12-4 and TRBJ1-5; 9 nucleotides line up with TRBD1. V trimming: 6 bases; J trimming: 6 bases; junction bases outside the gene matches: 3. The CDR3 is 13 amino acids. The CDR3 reads CASRGTGIQPQHF. The CDR3 nucleotides are TGTGCCAGCAGAGGGACAGGGATTCAGCCCCAGCATTTT.